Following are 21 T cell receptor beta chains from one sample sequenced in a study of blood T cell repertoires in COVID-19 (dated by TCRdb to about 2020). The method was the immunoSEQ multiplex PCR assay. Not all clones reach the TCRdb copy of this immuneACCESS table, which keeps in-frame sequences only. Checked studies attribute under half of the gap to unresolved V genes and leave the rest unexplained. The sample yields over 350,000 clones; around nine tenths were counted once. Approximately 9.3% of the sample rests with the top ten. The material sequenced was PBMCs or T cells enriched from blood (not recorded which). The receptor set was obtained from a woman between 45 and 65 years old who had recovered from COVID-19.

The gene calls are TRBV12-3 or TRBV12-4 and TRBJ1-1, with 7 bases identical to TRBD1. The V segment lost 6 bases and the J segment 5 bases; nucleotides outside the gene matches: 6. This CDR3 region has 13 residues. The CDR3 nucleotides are TGTGCCAGCAGCAGACAGGGTGGGACTGAAGCTTTCTTT. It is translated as CASSRQGGTEAFF.

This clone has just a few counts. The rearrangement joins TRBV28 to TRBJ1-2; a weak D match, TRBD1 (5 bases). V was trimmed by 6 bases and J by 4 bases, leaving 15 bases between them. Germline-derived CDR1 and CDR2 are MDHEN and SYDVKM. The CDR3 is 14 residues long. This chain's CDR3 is CASRIQQARYGYTF. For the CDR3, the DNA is TGTGCCAGCAGGATCCAACAGGCGCGCTATGGCTACACCTTC.

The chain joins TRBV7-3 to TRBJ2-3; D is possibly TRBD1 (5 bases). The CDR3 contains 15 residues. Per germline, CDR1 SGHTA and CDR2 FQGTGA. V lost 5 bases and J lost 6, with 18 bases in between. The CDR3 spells CASSQGLLSWDTQYF. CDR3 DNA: TGTGCCAGCAGCCAGGGCCTTTTGTCGTGGGATACGCAGTATTTT. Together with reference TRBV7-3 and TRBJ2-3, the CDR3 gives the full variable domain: GAGVSQTPSNKVTEKGKYVELRCDPISGHTALYWYRQSLGQGPEFLIYFQGTGAADDSGLPNDRFFAVRPEGSVSTLKIQRTERGDSAVYLCASSQGLLSWDTQYFGPGTRLTVL.

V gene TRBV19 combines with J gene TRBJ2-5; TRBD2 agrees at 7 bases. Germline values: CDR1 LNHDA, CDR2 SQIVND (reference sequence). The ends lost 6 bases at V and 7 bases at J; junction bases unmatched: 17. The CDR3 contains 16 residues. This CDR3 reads CASRVSVLGLVGTQYF. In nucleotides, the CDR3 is TGTGCCAGTAGAGTCTCCGTGTTAGGACTAGTGGGGACCCAGTACTTC. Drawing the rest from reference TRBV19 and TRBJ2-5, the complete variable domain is DGGITQSPKYLFRKEGQNVTLSCEQNLNHDAMYWYRQDPGQGLRLIYYSQIVNDFQKGDIAEGYSVSREKKESFPLTVTSAQKNPTAFYLCASRVSVLGLVGTQYFGPGTRLLVL.

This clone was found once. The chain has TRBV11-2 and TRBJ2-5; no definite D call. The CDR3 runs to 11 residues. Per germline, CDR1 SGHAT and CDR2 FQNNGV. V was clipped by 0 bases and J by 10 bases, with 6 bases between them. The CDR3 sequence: CASSLDQNQYF. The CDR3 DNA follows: TGTGCCAGCAGCTTAGACCAGAACCAGTACTTC. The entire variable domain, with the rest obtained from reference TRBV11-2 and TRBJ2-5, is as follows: EAGVAQSPRYKIIEKRQSVAFWCNPISGHATLYWYQQILGQGPKLLIQFQNNGVVDDSQLPKDRFSAERLKGVDSTLKIQPAKLEDSAVYLCASSLDQNQYFGPGTRLLVL.

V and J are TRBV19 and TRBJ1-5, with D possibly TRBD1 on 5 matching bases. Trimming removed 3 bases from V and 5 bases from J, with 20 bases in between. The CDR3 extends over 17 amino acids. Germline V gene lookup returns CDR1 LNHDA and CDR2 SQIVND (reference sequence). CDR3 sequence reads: CASSISSGGQGYQPQHF. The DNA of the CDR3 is TGTGCCAGTAGTATCTCCTCGGGGGGTCAGGGATATCAGCCCCAGCATTTT.

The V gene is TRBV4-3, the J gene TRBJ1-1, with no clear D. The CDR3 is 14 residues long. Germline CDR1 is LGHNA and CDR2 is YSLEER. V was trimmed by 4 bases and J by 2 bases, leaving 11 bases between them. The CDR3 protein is CASSLVGVNTEAFF. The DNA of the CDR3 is TGCGCCAGCAGCCTGGTGGGCGTTAACACTGAAGCTTTCTTT.

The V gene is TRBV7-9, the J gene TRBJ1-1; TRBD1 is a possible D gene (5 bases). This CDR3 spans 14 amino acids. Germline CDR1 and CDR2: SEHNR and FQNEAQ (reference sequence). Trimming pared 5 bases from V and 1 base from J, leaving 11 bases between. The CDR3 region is CASSPDIQNTEAFF. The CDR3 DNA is TGTGCCAGCAGCCCGGACATACAGAACACTGAAGCTTTCTTT.

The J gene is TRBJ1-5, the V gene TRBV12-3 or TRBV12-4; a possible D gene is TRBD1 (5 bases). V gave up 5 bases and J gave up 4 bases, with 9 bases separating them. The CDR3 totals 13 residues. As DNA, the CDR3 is TGTGCCAGCAGTCCACAGGAGAATCAGCCCCAGCATTTT. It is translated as CASSPQENQPQHF.

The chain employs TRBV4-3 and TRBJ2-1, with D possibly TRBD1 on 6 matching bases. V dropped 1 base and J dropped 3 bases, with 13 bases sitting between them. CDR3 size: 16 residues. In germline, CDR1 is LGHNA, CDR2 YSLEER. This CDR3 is CASSQVYTGYYNEQFF. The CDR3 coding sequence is TGCGCCAGCAGCCAAGTTTATACAGGGTACTACAATGAGCAGTTCTTC.

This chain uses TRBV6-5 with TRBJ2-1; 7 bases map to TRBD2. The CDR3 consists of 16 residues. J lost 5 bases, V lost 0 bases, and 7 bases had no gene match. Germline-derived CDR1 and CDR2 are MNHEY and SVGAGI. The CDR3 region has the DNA TGTGCCAGCAGTTACTCGTCGGCTAGCGGTAACAATGAGCAGTTCTTC. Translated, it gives CASSYSSASGNNEQFF.

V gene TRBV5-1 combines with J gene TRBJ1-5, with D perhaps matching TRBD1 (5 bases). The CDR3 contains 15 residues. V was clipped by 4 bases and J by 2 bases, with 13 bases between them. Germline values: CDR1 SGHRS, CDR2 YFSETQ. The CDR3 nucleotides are TGCGCCAGCAGCAAGGGGCCGAGCGGCAATCAGCCCCAGCATTTT. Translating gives CASSKGPSGNQPQHF.

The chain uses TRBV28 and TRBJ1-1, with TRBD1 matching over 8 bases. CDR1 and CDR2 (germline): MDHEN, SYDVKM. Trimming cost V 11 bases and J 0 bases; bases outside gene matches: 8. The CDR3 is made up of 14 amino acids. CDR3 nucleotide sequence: TGTGCCGGACGGACAGGGACGGTGAACACTGAAGCTTTCTTT. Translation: CAGRTGTVNTEAFF.

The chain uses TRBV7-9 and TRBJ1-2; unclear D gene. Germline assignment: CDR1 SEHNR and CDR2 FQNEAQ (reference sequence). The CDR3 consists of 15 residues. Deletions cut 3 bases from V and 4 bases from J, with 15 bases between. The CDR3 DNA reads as TGTGCCAGCAGCTTCGGTCCGGGAGATTCCTATGGCTACACCTTC. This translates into CASSFGPGDSYGYTF.

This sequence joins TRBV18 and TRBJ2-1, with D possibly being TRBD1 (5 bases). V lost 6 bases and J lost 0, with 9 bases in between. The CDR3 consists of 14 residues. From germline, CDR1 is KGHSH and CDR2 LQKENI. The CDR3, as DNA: TGTGCCAGCTCCCAAGGGGCCTCCTACAATGAGCAGTTCTTC. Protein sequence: CASSQGASYNEQFF.

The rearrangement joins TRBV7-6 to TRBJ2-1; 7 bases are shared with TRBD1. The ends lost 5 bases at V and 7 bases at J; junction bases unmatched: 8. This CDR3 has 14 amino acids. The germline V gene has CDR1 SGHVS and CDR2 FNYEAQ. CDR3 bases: TGTGCCAGCAGCCGTTACGACAGGGTAAATGAGCAGTTCTTC. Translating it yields CASSRYDRVNEQFF.

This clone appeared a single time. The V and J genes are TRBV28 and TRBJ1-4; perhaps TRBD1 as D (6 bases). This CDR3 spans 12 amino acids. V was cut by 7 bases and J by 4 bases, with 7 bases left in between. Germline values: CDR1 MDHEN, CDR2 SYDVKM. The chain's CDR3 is CASKGGNEKLFF. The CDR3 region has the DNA TGTGCCAGCAAAGGGGGTAATGAAAAACTGTTTTTT.

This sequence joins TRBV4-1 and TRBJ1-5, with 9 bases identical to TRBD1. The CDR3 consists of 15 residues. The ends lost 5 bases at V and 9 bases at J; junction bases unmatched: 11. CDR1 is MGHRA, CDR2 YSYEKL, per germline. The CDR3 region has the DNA TGCGCCAGCAGCAAACCGGGACAGGGCAGAGGGCCCCAGCATTTT. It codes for CASSKPGQGRGPQHF.

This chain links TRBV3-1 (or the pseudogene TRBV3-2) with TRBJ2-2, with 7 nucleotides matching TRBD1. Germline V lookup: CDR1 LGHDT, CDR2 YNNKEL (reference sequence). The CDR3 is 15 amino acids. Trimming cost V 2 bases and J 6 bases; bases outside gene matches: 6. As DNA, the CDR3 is TGTGCCAGCAGCCAACCCACAGGGGTGGCCGGGGAGCTGTTTTTT. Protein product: CASSQPTGVAGELFF.

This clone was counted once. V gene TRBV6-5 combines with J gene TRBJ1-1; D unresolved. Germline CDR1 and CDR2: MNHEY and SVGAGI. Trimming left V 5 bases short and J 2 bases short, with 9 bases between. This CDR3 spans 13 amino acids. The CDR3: CASSKTLNTEAFF. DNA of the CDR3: TGTGCCAGCAGTAAGACACTTAACACTGAAGCTTTCTTT.

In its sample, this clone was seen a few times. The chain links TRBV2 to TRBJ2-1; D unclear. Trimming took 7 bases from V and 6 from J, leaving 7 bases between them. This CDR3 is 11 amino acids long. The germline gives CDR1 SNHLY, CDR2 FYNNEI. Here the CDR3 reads CASTEINEQFF. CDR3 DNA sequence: TGTGCCAGCACGGAGATCAATGAGCAGTTCTTC.